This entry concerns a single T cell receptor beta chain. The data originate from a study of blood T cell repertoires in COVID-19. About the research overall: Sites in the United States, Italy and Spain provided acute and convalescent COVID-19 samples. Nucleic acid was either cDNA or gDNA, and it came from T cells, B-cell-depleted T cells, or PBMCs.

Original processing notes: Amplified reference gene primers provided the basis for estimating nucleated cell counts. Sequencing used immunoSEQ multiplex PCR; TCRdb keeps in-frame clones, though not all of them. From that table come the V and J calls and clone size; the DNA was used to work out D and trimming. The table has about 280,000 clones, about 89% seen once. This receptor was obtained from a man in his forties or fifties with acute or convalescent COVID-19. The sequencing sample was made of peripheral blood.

The CDR3 bases are TGTGCCAGCAGTGAAGCTCTTGCCAGGGGGACCTACGAGCAGTACTTC. It yields the protein CASSEALARGTYEQYF. The chain employs TRBV2 and TRBJ2-7; TRBD1 matches at 7 bases. Germline V CDR1 and CDR2: SNHLY, FYNNEI. J was trimmed by 2 bases and V by 0 bases; bases with no gene match: 7. The CDR3 length is 16 residues.